This T cell receptor (beta chain) was identified in a study of T cell repertoires in cytomegalovirus infection. This clonotype was detected ten times or more. The antigen remains unidentified. Germline V CDR1 and CDR2: SGHTA, FQGNSA. The CDR3 covers 16 residues. V gave up 2 bases and J gave up 6 bases, with 17 bases separating them. Each CDR3 protein is one row after TCRdb ran MiXCR on the reads. The top ten clones hold 12% of a sample with about 830,000 distinct CDR3 sequences, 32% of them seen once. The receptor was isolated from a human donor in good health (CMV status not recorded). Some clones in this sample may be carry-over from other donors' samples. The sample in question was cultured CD8+ T cells from PBMCs, obtained from culture after CMV antigen stimulation. The chain is built from TRBV7-2 and TRBJ2-1; D could derive from TRBD1 or TRBD2 (5 bases each). CDR3: CASSLITGPLGNEQFF. DNA for the CDR3: TGTGCCAGCAGCTTAATTACGGGGCCCTTGGGCAATGAGCAGTTCTTC.